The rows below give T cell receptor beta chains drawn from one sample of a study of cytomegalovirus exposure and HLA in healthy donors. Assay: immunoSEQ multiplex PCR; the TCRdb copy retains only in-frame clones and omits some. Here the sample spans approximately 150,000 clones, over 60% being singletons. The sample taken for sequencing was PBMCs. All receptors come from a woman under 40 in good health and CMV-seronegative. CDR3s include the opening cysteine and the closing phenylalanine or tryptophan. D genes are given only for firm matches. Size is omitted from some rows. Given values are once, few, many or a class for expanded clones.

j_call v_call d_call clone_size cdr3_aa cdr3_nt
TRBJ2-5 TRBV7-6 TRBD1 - CASSSPTGDGETQYF TGTGCCAGCAGCTCACCTACAGGGGACGGGGAGACCCAGTACTTC
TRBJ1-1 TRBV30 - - CAWSPGRGEAFF TGTGCCTGGAGCCCGGGGCGGGGTGAAGCTTTCTTT
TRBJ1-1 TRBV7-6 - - CASSLGGRDRAFF TGTGCCAGCAGCTTAGGGGGCAGGGATAGAGCTTTCTTT
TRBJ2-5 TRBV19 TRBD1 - CASSILTGGVQETQYF TGTGCCAGTAGTATCTTGACAGGGGGCGTGCAAGAGACCCAGTACTTC
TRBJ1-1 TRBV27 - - CASRTGATEAFF TGTGCCAGCAGAACGGGAGCCACTGAAGCTTTCTTT
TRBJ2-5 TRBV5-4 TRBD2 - CASSPGLAGRETQYF TGTGCCAGCAGCCCGGGACTAGCCGGGAGAGAGACCCAGTACTTC
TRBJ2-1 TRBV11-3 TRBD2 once CASSLTLGLAGGRSYNEQFF TGTGCCAGCAGCTTAACCCTGGGACTAGCGGGGGGTAGATCCTACAATGAGCAGTTCTTC
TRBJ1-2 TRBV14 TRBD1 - CASSQTRTGYEGYTF TGTGCCAGCAGCCAAACCCGGACAGGGTATGAAGGCTACACCTTC
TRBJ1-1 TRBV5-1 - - CASRGGGVLAEAFF TGCGCCAGCAGAGGGGGAGGGGTGCTCGCTGAAGCTTTCTTT
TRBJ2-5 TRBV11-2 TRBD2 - CASSPGLAEQETQYF TGTGCCAGCAGCCCTGGACTAGCGGAACAAGAGACCCAGTACTTC
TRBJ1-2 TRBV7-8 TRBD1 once CVSSSQGASYGYTF TGTGTCAGCAGCTCGCAGGGGGCCAGCTATGGCTACACCTTC
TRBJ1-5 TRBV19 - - CASSGQLNQPQHF TGTGCCAGTAGCGGACAGCTTAATCAGCCCCAGCATTTT
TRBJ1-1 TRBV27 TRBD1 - CASSLSTGHMNTEAFF TGTGCCAGCAGTTTATCGACAGGGCATATGAACACTGAAGCTTTCTTT
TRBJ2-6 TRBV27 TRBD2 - CASSSRGGGSYSGANVLTF TGTGCCAGCAGTTCCCGGGGGGGCGGATCGTACTCTGGGGCCAACGTCCTGACTTTC
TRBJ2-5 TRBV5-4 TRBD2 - CASSPGGAGGQETQYF TGTGCCAGCAGCCCGGGAGGAGCGGGGGGGCAAGAGACCCAGTACTTC
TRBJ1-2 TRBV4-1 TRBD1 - CASSLLTGGEGYTF TGCGCCAGCAGCCTATTAACAGGGGGTGAAGGCTACACCTTC
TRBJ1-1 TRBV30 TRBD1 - CATLPTGRTEAFF TGTGCCACATTGCCGACAGGGCGGACTGAAGCTTTCTTT
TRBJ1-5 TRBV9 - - CASSVGGGINQPQHF TGTGCCAGCAGCGTAGGAGGGGGAATCAATCAGCCCCAGCATTTT
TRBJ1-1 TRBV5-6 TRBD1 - CASSPRTVQGENTEAFF TGTGCCAGCAGCCCCCGCACCGTACAGGGGGAGAACACTGAAGCTTTCTTT
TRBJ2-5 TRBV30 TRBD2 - CAWGLAGGTQTQYF TGTGCCTGGGGACTAGCGGGGGGGACACAGACCCAGTACTTC
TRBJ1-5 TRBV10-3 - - CAISGGEGQPQHF TGTGCCATCAGTGGGGGGGAAGGTCAGCCCCAGCATTTT
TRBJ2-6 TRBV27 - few CASTSPRQGRDSGANVLTF TGTGCCAGCACCTCTCCCCGACAGGGGAGGGACTCTGGGGCCAACGTCCTGACTTTC
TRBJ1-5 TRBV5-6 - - CASSSLRREDQPQHF TGTGCCAGCAGCTCCCTGCGACGGGAGGATCAGCCCCAGCATTTT
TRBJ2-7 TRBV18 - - CASSPTSGSLTYEQYF TGTGCCAGCTCACCTACTTCCGGGAGTCTCACCTACGAGCAGTACTTC
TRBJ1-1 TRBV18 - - CASYPREGNTEAFF TGTGCCAGCTACCCAAGGGAGGGGAACACTGAAGCTTTCTTT
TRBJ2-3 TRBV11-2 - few CASSPALAHTQYF TGTGCCAGCAGCCCTGCACTAGCCCATACGCAGTATTTT
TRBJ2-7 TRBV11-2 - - CASSLGRGPYEQYF TGTGCCAGCAGCTTAGGACGGGGTCCCTACGAGCAGTACTTC
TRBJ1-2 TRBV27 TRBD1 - CASRGQKTGGNYYGYTF TGTGCCAGCAGAGGTCAAAAGACAGGGGGTAACTACTATGGCTACACCTTC
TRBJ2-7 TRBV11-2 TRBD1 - CASSSGLRQGDEQYF TGTGCCAGCAGCTCAGGCCTGCGACAGGGCGACGAGCAGTACTTC
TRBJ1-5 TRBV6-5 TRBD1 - CASSLDRGNQPQHF TGTGCCAGCAGCTTAGACAGGGGCAATCAGCCCCAGCATTTT
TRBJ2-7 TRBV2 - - CASSDNRAWGQYF TGTGCCAGCAGTGATAACAGGGCGTGGGGGCAGTACTTC
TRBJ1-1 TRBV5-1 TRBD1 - CASSPGQGLWMNTEAFF TGCGCCAGCAGCCCTGGACAGGGGTTGTGGATGAACACTGAAGCTTTCTTT
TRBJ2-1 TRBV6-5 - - CASSYGLSSYNEQFF TGTGCCAGCAGTTACGGGCTAAGCTCCTACAATGAGCAGTTCTTC
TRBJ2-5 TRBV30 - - CAWRTPGVETQYF TGTGCCTGGAGGACCCCGGGAGTGGAGACCCAGTACTTC
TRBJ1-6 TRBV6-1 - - CASREGGIRSSPLHF TGTGCCAGCAGAGAGGGGGGGATTCGGAGCTCACCCCTCCACTTT
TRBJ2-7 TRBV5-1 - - CASSLSRTYEQYF TGCGCCAGCAGCTTGTCCCGTACCTACGAGCAGTACTTC
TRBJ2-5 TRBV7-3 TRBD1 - CASSATGGAETQYF TGTGCCAGCAGCGCGACAGGGGGCGCGGAGACCCAGTACTTC
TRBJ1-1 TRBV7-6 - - CASSSTAGNTEAFF TGTGCCAGCAGCTCCACAGCCGGGAACACTGAAGCTTTCTTT
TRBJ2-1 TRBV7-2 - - CASSPTRGSYNEQFF TGTGCCAGCAGCCCTACTAGAGGCTCCTACAATGAGCAGTTCTTC
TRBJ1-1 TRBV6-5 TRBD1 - CASSPHSTGRTEAFF TGTGCCAGCAGTCCCCACTCGACAGGGAGGACTGAAGCTTTCTTT
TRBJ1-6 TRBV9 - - CASSPEGGTVNSPLHF TGTGCCAGCAGCCCAGAGGGGGGGACGGTGAATTCACCCCTCCACTTT
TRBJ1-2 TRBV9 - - CASSVVGRTASNYGYTF TGTGCCAGCAGCGTAGTAGGCAGGACAGCCTCTAACTATGGCTACACCTTC
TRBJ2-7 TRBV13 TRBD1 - CASSNSGTGSYEQYF TGTGCCAGCAGCAACTCCGGGACAGGGTCCTACGAGCAGTACTTC
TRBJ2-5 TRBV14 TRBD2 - CASSHGSGGQETQYF TGTGCCAGCAGCCACGGTAGCGGGGGCCAAGAGACCCAGTACTTC
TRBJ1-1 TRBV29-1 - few CSVEDLDGVNTEAFF TGCAGCGTTGAAGATCTAGACGGGGTGAACACTGAAGCTTTCTTT
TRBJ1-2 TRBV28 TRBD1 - CASREQGSTGYTF TGTGCCAGTAGAGAACAGGGGAGCACTGGCTACACCTTC
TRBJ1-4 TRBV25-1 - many CASSESFGEKLFF TGTGCCAGCAGTGAATCATTCGGTGAAAAACTGTTTTTT
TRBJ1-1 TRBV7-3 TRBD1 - CASSLTTGGNTEAFF TGTGCCAGCAGCTTGACGACAGGGGGAAACACTGAAGCTTTCTTT
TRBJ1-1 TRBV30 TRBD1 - CAWSTGGRAFF TGTGCCTGGAGCACAGGGGGCCGAGCTTTCTTT
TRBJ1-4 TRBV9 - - CASSVAQGGTNEKLFF TGTGCCAGCAGCGTAGCGCAGGGTGGGACTAATGAAAAACTGTTTTTT
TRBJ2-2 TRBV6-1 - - CASSEAGATGELFF TGTGCCAGCAGTGAAGCTGGGGCTACCGGGGAGCTGTTTTTT
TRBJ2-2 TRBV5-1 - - CASSLGVVGGELFF TGCGCCAGCAGCTTAGGGGTCGTAGGCGGGGAGCTGTTTTTT
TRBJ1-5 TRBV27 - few CASSPEGRGVEYQPQHF TGTGCCAGCAGTCCCGAGGGTCGAGGCGTAGAGTATCAGCCCCAGCATTTT
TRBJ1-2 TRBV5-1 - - CASSPLGRGDYTF TGCGCCAGCAGCCCCCTAGGCAGGGGAGACTACACCTTC